This TCR beta chain emerged from a study of CD8 T cells in ankylosing spondylitis (dated by TCRdb to the late 2010s). Regarding the research as a whole: The study set out to find disease-linked TCR variants by profiling T cell receptor beta repertoires in ankylosing spondylitis patients and healthy donors. Samples of peripheral blood were taken, and for ankylosing spondylitis patients, synovial fluid was collected as well. The full study cohort comprised around 25 ankylosing spondylitis patients and over 95 healthy donors. The full study reports these points: Some of the motif variants had been reported before in the synovial fluid and blood of reactive arthritis patients, a finding that suggests common disease-initiation mechanisms. Significant enrichment of the disease-linked clones was reported in matched synovial fluid samples from ankylosing spondylitis patients. Blood from ankylosing spondylitis patients appeared to be characterized by a TCR beta motif made up of fewer than ten highly homologous amino acid variants. The disease-linked clones showed a CD8+ phenotype and occurred at relatively low frequencies in peripheral blood.

Via the germline V gene, CDR1 is LGHNA and CDR2 YSLEER. Trimming takes 4 bases off V and 6 bases off J; junction bases not matched to a gene: 6. The CDR3, cysteine through phenylalanine, is 15 amino acids long. The DNA shown is the 45-base CDR3, in frame from base 1. Sequencer: Illumina HiSeq 2500. Quantitative 5'-RACE with molecular barcodes was the method used to prepare the TCR beta libraries. For the original study's pipeline: To identify disease-linked TCR variants, a new computational method was used, one built on a probabilistic model of VDJ rearrangement. TCRdb applied fastp at Q25 and MiXCR to the public reads, then kept only in-frame beta chains. Each CDR3 protein gets just one entry, which takes the most common genes and DNA from the rows behind it. TCRdb's processing, not the authors' own work, is the source of the V and J calls. The sample yields hundreds of thousands of distinct CDR3 sequences; over 9.5% were counted once. The ten biggest clones cover approximately 0.46% of the sample.

Of note for this clonotype: The antigen this receptor binds is unknown. No base quality values were provided; no much bigger clone lies one nucleotide off.

The TCR was taken from a male donor with ankylosing spondylitis. Input material: blood, either unsorted or a sorted T cell fraction (not recorded which). The rearrangement joined TRBV4-3 to TRBJ1-4, and 9 bases in between align with TRBD1. The CDR3 protein is CASSLQQGAHEKLFF. At the DNA level, the sequence is TGCGCCAGCAGCCTCCAACAGGGGGCTCATGAAAAACTGTTTTTT.